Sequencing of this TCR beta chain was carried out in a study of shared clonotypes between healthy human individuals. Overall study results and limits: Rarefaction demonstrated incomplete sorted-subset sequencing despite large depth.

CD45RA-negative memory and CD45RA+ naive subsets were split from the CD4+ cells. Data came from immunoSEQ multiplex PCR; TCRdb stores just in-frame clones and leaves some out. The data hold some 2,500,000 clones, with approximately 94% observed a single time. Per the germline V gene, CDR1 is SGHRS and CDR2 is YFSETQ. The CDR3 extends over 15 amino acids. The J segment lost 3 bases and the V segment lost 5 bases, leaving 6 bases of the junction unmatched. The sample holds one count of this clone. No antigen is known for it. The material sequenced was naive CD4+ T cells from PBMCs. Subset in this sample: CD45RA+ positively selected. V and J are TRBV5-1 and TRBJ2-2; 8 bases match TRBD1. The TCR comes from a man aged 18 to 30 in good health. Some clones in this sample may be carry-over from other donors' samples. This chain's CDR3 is CASRRAGGDTGELFF. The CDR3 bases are TGCGCCAGCAGACGCGCAGGGGGCGACACCGGGGAGCTGTTTTTT.